The 10 T cell receptor beta chains listed next were all sequenced from one sample in a study of blood T cells in healthy people across ages. Primed by a sample-barcoded 5' primer and a J-beta primer mix, a second PCR proceeded for roughly 7 to 11 cycles. TCRdb reanalysed the 5' RACE reads using MiXCR and keeps one entry per CDR3 protein. The profile shows fewer than 2 million distinct CDR3 sequences, about two fifths of them singletons. Sequencing was performed on blood. The receptors stem from a human donor in good health.

V is TRBV29-1 and J is TRBJ1-2; maybe TRBD1 (5 bases). Germline values: CDR1 SQVTM, CDR2 ANQGSEA. With 0 bases removed from V and 8 bases from J, the gap between germline ends came to 7 bases. CDR3 length: 11 residues. As DNA, the CDR3 is TGCAGCGTTGAAGATCAGGGCGGCTACACCTTC. Translating it yields CSVEDQGGYTF.

The J gene is TRBJ1-2, the V gene TRBV6-5; D is possibly TRBD1 (6 bases). The V gene's germline CDR1 is MNHEY and CDR2 SVGAGI. This CDR3 spans 15 amino acids. Trimming took 0 bases from V and 6 from J, leaving 14 bases between them. CDR3 protein: CASSYSTGGRDGYTF. The CDR3 nucleotides are TGTGCCAGCAGTTACTCCACTGGGGGCAGGGATGGCTACACCTTC.

Only one count was recorded for this clonotype. This sequence joins TRBV7-2 and TRBJ2-1; a possible D gene is TRBD1 (5 bases). The germline CDR1 and CDR2 sequences are SGHTA and FQGNSA. V was clipped by 5 bases and J by 6 bases, with 11 bases between them. This CDR3 region has 13 residues. The CDR3 protein is CASSRAGFNEQFF. The CDR3 DNA is TGTGCCAGCAGCCGAGCAGGGTTCAATGAGCAGTTCTTC.

With regard to this clonotype: The germline gene is not matched at one end of the junction; a read error may be the cause. The chain couples TRBV7-9 to TRBJ2-7; weak D call: TRBD2 (7 bases). The CDR3 length is 14 residues. Germline V CDR1 and CDR2: SEHNR, FQNEAQ (reference sequence). The CDR3 spells CANSLTGGPYEQYF. The CDR3 DNA reads TGTGCCAACAGCTTAACGGGGGGCCCCTACGAGCAGTACTTC. The entire variable domain, with the rest obtained from reference TRBV7-9 and TRBJ2-7, is as follows: DTGVSQNPRHKITKRGQNVTFRCDPISEHNRLYWYRQTLGQGPEFLTYFQNEAQLEKSRLLSDRFSAERPKGSFSTLEIQRTEQGDSAMYLCANSLTGGPYEQYFGPGTRLTVT.

This clonotype occurred once. V usage is TRBV7-2 and J usage is TRBJ1-2, with 8 nucleotides matching TRBD1. V trimming: 0 bases; J trimming: 8 bases; junction bases outside the gene matches: 8. The germline V gene has CDR1 SGHTA and CDR2 FQGNSA. This CDR3 is 15 amino acids long. The CDR3, as DNA: TGTGCCAGCAGCTTAGCTGTAGGACAGGGAAGCGGCTACACCTTC. Translation: CASSLAVGQGSGYTF.

The rearrangement joins TRBV12-3 or TRBV12-4 to TRBJ2-3; D possibly matches TRBD1 or TRBD2 (6 bases each). The CDR3 consists of 17 residues. V lost 5 bases, J lost 1 base, and 19 bases lay in between. The CDR3: CASSLGGGFFRTDTQYF. Written as DNA, the CDR3 is TGTGCCAGCAGTCTCGGAGGGGGGTTTTTCCGCACAGATACGCAGTATTTT.

With respect to this clonotype: A much larger clone is a single base away; this may be a read error. CDR3 DNA sequence: TGTGCCAGCAGCTACCGTGCACTGAGCTCCTACAATGAGCAGTACTTC. It codes for CASSYRALSSYNEQYF. The V and J genes are TRBV7-2 and TRBJ2-1; no clear D gene. The J call could be wrong; TRBJ2-7 is a better fit for the DNA end. Germline lookup yields CDR1 SGHTA and CDR2 FQGNSA. The CDR3 length is 16 residues.

This clonotype was counted only a few times. The J gene is TRBJ2-1, the V gene TRBV12-3 or TRBV12-4, with a tentative D call TRBD1 (5 bases). CDR3 size: 15 residues. The germline V and J ends were trimmed by 1 base and 5 bases, with 12 bases remaining between them. The CDR3 DNA reads as TGTGCCAGCAGTTTAGTACAGGTGATGGACAATGAGCAGTTCTTC. Its protein is CASSLVQVMDNEQFF.

The J gene is TRBJ1-2, the V gene TRBV7-9, with D possibly TRBD1 on 6 matching bases. Trimming removed 0 bases at V and 6 bases at J, with 20 bases between. Germline loops: CDR1 SEHNR, CDR2 FQNEAQ (reference sequence). The CDR3 is made up of 17 amino acids. CDR3 in amino acids: CASSLARGGTGRDGYTF. The CDR3 DNA reads TGTGCCAGCAGCTTAGCGCGTGGGGGTACAGGGAGAGATGGCTACACCTTC.

V usage is TRBV7-2 and J usage is TRBJ1-5, with D tentatively TRBD1 (6 bases). V was pared by 7 bases and J by 7 bases, with 26 bases between. The CDR3 is 17 amino acids. Germline V CDR1 and CDR2: SGHTA, FQGNSA. CDR3 region: CASNQGLAGAGEQPQHF. The CDR3 region has the DNA TGTGCCAGCAACCAGGGACTAGCGGGGGCGGGAGAGCAGCCCCAGCATTTT.